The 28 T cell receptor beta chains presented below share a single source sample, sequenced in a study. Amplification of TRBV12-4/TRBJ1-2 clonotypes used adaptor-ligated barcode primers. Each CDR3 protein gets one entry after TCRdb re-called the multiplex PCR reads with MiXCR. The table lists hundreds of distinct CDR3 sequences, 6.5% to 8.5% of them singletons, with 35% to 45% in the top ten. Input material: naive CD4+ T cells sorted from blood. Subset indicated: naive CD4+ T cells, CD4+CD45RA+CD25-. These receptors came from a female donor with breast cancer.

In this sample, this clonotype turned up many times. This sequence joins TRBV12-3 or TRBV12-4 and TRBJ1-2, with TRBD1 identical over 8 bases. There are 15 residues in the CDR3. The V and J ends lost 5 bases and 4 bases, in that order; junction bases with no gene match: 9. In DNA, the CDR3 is TGTGCCAGCAGTCTAGGACAGGGTCGAACCTATGGCTACACCTTC. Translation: CASSLGQGRTYGYTF.

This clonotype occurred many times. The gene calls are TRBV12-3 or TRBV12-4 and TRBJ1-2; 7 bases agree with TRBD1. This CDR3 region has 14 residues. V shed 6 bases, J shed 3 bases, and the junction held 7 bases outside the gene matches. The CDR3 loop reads CASSTRQGYYGYTF. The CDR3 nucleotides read TGTGCCAGCAGCACGAGACAGGGATACTATGGCTACACCTTC.

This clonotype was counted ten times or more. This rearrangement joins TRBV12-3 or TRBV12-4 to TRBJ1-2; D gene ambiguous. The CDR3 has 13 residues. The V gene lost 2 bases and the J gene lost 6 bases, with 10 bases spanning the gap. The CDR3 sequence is CASSLWVEDGYTF. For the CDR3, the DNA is TGTGCCAGCAGTTTATGGGTTGAGGATGGCTACACCTTC.

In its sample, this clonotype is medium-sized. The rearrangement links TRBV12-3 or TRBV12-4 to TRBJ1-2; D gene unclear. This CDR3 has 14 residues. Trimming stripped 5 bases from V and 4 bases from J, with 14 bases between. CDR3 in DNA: TGTGCCAGCAGTGAGCGTGGTGGGCTCTATGGCTACACCTTC. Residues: CASSERGGLYGYTF.

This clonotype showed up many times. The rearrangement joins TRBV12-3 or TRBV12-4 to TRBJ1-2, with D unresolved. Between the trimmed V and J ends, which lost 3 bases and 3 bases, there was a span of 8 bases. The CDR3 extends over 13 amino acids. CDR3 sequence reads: CASSLGGDYGYTF. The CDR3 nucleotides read TGTGCCAGCAGTTTGGGCGGCGACTATGGCTACACCTTC.

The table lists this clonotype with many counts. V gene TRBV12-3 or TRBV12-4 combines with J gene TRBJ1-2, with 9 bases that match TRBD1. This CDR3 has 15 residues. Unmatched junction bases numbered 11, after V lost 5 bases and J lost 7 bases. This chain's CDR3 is CASSLMRTGAGGYTF. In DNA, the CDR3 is TGTGCCAGCAGTCTCATGAGGACAGGGGCGGGTGGCTACACCTTC.

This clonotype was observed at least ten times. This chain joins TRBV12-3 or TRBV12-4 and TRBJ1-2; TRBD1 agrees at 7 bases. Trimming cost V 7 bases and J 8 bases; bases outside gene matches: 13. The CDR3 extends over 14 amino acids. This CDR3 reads CASTPQGLGVGYTF. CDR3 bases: TGTGCCAGCACACCACAGGGGTTAGGGGTCGGCTACACCTTC.

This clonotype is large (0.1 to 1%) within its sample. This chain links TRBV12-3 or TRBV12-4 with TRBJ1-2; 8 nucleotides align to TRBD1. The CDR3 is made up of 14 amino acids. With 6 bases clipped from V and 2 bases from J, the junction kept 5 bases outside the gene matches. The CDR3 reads CASSDRGRNYGYTF. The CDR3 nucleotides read TGTGCCAGCAGCGACAGGGGCAGAAACTATGGCTACACCTTC.

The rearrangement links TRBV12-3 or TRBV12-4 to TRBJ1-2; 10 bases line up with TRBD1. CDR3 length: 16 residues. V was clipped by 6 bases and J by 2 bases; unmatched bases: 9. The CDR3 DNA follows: TGTGCCAGCAGAGACCTACAGGGACAGGGGAACTATGGCTACACCTTC. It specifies CASRDLQGQGNYGYTF.

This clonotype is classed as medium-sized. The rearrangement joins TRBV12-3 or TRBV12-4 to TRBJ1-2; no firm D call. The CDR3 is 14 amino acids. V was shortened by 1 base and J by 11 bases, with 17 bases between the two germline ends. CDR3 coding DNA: TGTGCCAGCAGTTTAGATTTTGCGGGAGCTGGATACACCTTC. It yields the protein CASSLDFAGAGYTF.

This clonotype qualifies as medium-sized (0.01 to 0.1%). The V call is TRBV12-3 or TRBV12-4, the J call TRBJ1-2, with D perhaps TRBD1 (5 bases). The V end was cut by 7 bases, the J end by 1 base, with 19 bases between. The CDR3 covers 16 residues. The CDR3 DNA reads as TGTGCCAGCACCCCGGGGAGGGGCTACGGTAACTATGGCTACACCTTC. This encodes CASTPGRGYGNYGYTF.

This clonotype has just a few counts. In nucleotides, the CDR3 is TGTGCCAGCAGTTTAGCGGAGCGGGCAAGAGGCTACACCTTC. Protein: CASSLAERARGYTF. V usage is TRBV12-3 or TRBV12-4 and J usage is TRBJ1-2; D not resolved. V lost 0 bases and J lost 8, with 13 bases in between. The CDR3 is 14 amino acids.

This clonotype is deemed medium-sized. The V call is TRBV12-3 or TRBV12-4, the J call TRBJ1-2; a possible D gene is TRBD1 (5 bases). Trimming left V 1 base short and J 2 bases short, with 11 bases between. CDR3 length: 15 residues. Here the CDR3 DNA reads TGTGCCAGCAGTTTAGTGGGGAGGGGAAACTATGGCTACACCTTC. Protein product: CASSLVGRGNYGYTF.

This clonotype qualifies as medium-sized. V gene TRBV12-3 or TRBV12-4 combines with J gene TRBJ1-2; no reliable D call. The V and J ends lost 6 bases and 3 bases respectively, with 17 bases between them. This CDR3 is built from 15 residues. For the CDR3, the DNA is TGTGCCAGCAGACCCACGGACTCTCCCTACTATGGCTACACCTTC. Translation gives CASRPTDSPYYGYTF.

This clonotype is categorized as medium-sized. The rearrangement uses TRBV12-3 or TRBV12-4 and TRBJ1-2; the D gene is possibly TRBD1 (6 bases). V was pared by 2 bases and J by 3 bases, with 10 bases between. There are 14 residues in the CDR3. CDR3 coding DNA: TGTGCCAGCAGTTTAAGCTCAGGGGACTATGGCTACACCTTC. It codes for CASSLSSGDYGYTF.

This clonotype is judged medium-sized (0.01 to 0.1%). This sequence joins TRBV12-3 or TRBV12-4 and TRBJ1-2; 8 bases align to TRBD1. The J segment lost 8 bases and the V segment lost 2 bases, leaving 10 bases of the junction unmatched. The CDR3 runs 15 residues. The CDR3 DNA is TGTGCCAGCAGTTTAAGGACAGGGAGCCTACCCGGCTACACCTTC. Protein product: CASSLRTGSLPGYTF.

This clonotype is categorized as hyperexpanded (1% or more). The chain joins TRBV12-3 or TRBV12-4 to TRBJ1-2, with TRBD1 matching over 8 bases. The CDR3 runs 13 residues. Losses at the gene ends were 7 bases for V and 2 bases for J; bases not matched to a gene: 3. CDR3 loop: CASTWTGNYGYTF. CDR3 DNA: TGTGCCAGCACTTGGACAGGGAACTATGGCTACACCTTC.

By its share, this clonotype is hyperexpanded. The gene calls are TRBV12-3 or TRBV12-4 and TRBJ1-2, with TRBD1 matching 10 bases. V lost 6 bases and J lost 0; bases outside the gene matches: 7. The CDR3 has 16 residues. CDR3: CASSPGQGLSNYGYTF. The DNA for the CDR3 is TGTGCCAGCAGCCCGGGACAGGGGCTCTCTAACTATGGCTACACCTTC.

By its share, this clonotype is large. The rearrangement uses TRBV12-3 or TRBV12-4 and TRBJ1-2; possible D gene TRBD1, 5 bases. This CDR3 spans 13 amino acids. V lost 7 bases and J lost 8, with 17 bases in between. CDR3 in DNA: TGTGCCAGCACCTCCAGGCCCAGGGAGGGCTACACCTTC. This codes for CASTSRPREGYTF.

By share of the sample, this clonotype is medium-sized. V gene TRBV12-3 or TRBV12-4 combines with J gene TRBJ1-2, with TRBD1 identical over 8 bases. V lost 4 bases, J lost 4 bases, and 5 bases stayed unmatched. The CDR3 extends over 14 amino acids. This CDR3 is CASSSGTGSYGYTF. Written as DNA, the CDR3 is TGTGCCAGCAGTTCGGGGACAGGCAGCTATGGCTACACCTTC.

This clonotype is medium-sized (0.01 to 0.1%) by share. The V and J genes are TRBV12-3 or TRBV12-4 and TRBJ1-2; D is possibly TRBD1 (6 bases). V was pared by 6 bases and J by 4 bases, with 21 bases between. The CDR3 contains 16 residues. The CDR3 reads CASSLDSPELSYGYTF. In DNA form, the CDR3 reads TGTGCCAGCAGCCTGGACAGTCCGGAATTGAGCTATGGCTACACCTTC.

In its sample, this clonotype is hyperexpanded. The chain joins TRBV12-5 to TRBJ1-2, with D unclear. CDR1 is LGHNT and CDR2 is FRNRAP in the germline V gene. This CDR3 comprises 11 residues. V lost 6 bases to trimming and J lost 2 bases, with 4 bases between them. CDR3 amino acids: CASGANYGYTF. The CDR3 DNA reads TGTGCTAGTGGAGCGAACTATGGCTACACCTTC.

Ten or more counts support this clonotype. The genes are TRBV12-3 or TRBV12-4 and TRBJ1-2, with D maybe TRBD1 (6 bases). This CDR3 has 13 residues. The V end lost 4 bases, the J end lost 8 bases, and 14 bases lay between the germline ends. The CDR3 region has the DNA TGTGCCAGCAGTTCCCCTCCAGGGGAGGGCTACACCTTC. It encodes CASSSPPGEGYTF.

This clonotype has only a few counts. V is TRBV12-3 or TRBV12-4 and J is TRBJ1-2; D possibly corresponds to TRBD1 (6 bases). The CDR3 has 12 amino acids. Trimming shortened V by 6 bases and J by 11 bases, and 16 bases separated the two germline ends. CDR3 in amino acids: CASSPDSMAYTF. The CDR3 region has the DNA TGTGCCAGCAGCCCGGACAGTATGGCGTACACCTTC.

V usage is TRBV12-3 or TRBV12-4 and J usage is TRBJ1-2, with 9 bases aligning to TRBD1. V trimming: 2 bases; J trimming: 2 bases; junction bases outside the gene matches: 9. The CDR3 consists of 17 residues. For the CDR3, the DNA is TGTGCCAGCAGTTTATTGGACAGGGGCCTAGGCAACTATGGCTACACCTTC. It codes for CASSLLDRGLGNYGYTF.

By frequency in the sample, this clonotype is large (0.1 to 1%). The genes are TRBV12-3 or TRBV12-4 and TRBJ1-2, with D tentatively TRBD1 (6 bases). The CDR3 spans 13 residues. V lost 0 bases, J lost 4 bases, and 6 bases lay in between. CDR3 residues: CASSLADSYGYTF. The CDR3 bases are TGTGCCAGCAGTTTAGCGGACAGCTATGGCTACACCTTC.

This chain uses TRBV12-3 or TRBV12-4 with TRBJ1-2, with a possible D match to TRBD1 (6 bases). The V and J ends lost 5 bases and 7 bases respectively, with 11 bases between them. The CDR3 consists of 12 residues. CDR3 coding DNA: TGTGCCAGCAGTACAGGGTTTACTGGCTACACCTTC. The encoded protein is CASSTGFTGYTF.

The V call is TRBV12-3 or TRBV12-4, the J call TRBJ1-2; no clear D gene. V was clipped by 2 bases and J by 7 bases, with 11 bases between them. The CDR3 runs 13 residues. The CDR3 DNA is TGTGCCAGCAGTTTAATGAGTGGCATTGGCTACACCTTC. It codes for CASSLMSGIGYTF.